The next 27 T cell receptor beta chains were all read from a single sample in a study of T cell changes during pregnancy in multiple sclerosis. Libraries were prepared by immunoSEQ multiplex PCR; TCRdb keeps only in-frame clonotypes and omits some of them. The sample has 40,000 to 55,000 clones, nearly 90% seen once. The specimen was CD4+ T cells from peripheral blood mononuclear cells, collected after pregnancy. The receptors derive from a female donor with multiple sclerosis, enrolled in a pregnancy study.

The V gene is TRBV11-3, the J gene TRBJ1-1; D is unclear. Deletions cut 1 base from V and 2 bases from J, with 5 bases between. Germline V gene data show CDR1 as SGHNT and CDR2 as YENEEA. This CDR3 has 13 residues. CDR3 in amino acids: CASSLGPNTEAFF. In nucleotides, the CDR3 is TGTGCCAGCAGCTTAGGGCCAAACACTGAAGCTTTCTTT.

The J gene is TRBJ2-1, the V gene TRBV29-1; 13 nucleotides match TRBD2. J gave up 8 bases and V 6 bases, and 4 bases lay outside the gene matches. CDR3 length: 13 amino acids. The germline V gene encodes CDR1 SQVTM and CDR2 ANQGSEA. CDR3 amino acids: CSVRTSGSDEQFF. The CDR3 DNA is TGCAGCGTCCGGACTAGCGGGAGCGATGAGCAGTTCTTC.

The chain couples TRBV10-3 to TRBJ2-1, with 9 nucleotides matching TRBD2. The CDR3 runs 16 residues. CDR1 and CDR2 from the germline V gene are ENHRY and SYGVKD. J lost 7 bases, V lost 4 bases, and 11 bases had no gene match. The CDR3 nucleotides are TGTGCCATCAGTGGGACGCGGGAGGGCCGAGGGAATGAGCAGTTCTTC. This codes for CAISGTREGRGNEQFF.

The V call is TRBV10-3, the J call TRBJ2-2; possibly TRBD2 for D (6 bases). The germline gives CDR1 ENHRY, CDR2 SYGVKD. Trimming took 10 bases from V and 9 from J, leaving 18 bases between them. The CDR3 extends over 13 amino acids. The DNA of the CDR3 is TGTGCCAACCGCGGGACCCCCGATCGGGAGCTGTTTTTT. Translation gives CANRGTPDRELFF.

As DNA, the CDR3 is TGTGCCAGCAGCTTAGTCCTTGGGACAGACCACTATGGCTACACCTTC. Residues: CASSLVLGTDHYGYTF. This chain connects TRBV7-9 to TRBJ1-2, with 7 positions matching TRBD1. V lost 1 base, J lost 3 bases, and 8 bases stayed unmatched. The CDR3 runs to 16 residues. Germline-derived CDR1 and CDR2 are SEHNR and FQNEAQ (reference sequence).

CDR3 coding DNA: TGTGCCAGCAGCTTAGGCCAGGGTGATGAGCAGTTCTTC. Its translation: CASSLGQGDEQFF. The V and J genes are TRBV11-3 and TRBJ2-1; possibly TRBD1 for D (5 bases). Trimming pared 1 base from V and 8 bases from J, leaving 9 bases between. CDR3 length equals 13 residues. Germline V gives CDR1 SGHNT, CDR2 YENEEA.

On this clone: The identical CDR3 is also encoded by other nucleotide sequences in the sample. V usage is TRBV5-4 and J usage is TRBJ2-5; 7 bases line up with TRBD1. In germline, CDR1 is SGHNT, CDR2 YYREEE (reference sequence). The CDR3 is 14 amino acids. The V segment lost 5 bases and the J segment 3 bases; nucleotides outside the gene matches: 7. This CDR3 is CASSLYDREETQYF. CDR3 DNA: TGTGCCAGCAGTTTGTATGACAGGGAAGAGACCCAGTACTTC.

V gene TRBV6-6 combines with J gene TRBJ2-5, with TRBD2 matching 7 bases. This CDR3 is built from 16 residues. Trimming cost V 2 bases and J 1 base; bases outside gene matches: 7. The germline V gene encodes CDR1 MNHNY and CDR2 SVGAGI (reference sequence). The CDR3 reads CASSYTASGLQETQYF. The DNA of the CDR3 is TGTGCCAGCAGTTACACCGCTAGCGGACTCCAAGAGACCCAGTACTTC.

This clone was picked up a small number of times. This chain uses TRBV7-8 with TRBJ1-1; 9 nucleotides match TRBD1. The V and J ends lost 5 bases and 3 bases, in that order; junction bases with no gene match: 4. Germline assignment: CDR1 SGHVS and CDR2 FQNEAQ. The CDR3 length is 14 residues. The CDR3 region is CASSEGQGHTEAFF. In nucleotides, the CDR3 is TGTGCCAGCAGCGAAGGACAGGGGCACACTGAAGCTTTCTTT.

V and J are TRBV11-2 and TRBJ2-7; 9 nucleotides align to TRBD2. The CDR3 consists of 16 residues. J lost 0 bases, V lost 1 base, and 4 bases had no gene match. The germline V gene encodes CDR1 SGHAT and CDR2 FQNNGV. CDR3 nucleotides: TGTGCCAGCAGCTTAGGACTAGCGGCCATCTCCTACGAGCAGTACTTC. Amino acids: CASSLGLAAISYEQYF.

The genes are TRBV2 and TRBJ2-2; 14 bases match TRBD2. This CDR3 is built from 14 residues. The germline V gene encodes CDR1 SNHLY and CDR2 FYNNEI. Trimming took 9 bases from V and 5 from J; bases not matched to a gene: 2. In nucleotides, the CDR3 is TGTGCCAGGGGGACTAGCGGGGGTACCGGGGAGCTGTTTTTT. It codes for CARGTSGGTGELFF.

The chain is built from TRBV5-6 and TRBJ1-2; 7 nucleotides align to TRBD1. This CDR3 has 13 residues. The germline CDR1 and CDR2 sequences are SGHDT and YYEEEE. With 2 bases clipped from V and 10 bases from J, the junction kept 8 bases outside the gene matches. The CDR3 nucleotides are TGTGCCAGCAGCTTTGACAGGGTGCGGGTCTACACCTTC. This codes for CASSFDRVRVYTF.

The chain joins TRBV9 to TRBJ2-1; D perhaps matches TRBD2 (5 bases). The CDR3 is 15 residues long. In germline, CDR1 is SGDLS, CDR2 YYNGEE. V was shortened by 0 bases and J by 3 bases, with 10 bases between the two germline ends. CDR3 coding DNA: TGTGCCAGCAGCGTAGAACGGGAAGGCTACAATGAGCAGTTCTTC. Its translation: CASSVEREGYNEQFF.

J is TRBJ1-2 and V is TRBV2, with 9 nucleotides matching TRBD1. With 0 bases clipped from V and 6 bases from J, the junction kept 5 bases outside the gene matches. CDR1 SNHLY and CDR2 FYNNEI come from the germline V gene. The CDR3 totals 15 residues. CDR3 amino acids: CASSEAWTGADGYTF. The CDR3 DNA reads TGTGCCAGCAGTGAAGCTTGGACAGGGGCAGATGGCTACACCTTC. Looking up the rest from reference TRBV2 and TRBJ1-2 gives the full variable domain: EPEVTQTPSHQVTQMGQEVILRCVPISNHLYFYWYRQILGQKVEFLVSFYNNEISEKSEIFDDQFSVERPDGSNFTLKIRSTKLEDSAMYFCASSEAWTGADGYTFGSGTRLTVV.

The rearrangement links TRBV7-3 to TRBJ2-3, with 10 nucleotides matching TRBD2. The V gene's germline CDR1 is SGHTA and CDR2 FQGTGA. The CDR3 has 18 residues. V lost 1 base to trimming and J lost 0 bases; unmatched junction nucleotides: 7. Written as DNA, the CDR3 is TGTGCCAGCAGCTTAAGGACTAGCGGTTTTCTAAGCACAGATACGCAGTATTTT. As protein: CASSLRTSGFLSTDTQYF.

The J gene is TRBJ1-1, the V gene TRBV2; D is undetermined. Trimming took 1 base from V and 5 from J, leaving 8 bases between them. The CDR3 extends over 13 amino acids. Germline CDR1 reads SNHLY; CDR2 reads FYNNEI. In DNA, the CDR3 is TGTGCCAGCAGTGAAGAGTCGGGGACTGAAGCTTTCTTT. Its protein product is CASSEESGTEAFF.

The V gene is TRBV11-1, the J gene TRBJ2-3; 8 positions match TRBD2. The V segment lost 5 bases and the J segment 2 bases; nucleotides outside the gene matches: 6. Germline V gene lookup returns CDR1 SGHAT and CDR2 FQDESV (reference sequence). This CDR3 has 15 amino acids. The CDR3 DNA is TGTGCCAGCAGCAGCGGGACTAGTTACACAGATACGCAGTATTTT. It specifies CASSSGTSYTDTQYF.

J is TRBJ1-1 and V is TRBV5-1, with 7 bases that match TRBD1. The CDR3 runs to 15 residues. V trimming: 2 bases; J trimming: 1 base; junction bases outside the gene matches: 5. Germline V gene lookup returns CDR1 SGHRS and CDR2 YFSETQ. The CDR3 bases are TGCGCCAGCAGCTTTCTAGGGGGCACGAACACTGAAGCTTTCTTT. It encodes CASSFLGGTNTEAFF.

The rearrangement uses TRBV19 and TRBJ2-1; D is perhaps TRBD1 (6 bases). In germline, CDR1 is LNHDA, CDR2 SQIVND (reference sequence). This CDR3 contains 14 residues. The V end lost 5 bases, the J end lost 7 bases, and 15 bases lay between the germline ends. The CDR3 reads CASSATGQTNEQFF. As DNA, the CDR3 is TGTGCCAGTAGTGCGACAGGTCAAACGAATGAGCAGTTCTTC. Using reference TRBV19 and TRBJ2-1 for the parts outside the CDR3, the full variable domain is DGGITQSPKYLFRKEGQNVTLSCEQNLNHDAMYWYRQDPGQGLRLIYYSQIVNDFQKGDIAEGYSVSREKKESFPLTVTSAQKNPTAFYLCASSATGQTNEQFFGPGTRLTVL.

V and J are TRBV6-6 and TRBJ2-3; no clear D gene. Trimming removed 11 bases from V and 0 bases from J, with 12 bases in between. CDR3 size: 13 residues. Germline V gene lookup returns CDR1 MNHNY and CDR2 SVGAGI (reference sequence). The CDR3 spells CASHRFSTDTQYF. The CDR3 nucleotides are TGTGCCTCCCATCGGTTTAGCACAGATACGCAGTATTTT.

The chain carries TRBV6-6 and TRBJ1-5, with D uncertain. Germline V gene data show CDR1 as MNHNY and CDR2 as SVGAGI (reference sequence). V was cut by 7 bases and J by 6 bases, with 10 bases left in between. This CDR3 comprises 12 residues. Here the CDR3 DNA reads TGTGCCAGCACAACCCCTACTCAGCCCCAGCATTTT. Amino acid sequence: CASTTPTQPQHF.

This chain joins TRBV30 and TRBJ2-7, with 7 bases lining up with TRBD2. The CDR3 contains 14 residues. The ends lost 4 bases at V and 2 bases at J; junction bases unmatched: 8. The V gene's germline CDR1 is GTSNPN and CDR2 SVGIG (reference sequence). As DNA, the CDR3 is TGTGCCTGGACCGCGGTAGCGGGTACCTACGAGCAGTACTTC. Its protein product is CAWTAVAGTYEQYF. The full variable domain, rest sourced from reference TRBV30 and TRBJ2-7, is SQTIHQWPATLVQPVGSPLSLECTVEGTSNPNLYWYRQAAGRGLQLLFYSVGIGQISSEVPQNLSASRPQDRQFILSSKKLLLSDSGFYLCAWTAVAGTYEQYFGPGTRLTVT.

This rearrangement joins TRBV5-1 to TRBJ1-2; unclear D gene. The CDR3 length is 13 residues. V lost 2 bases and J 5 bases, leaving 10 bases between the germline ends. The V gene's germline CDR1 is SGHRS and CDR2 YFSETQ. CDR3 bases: TGCGCCAGCAGCTTCAGCCCAGGATATGGCTACACCTTC. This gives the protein CASSFSPGYGYTF. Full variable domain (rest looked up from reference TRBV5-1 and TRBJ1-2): KAGVTQTPRYLIKTRGQQVTLSCSPISGHRSVSWYQQTPGQGLQFLFEYFSETQRNKGNFPGRFSGRQFSNSRSEMNVSTLELGDSALYLCASSFSPGYGYTFGSGTRLTVV.

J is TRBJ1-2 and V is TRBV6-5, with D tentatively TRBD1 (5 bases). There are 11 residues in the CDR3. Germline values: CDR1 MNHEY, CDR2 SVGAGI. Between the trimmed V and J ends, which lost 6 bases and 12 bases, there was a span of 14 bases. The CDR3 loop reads CASSLKGDHTF. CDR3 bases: TGTGCCAGCAGCCTCAAAGGGGATCACACCTTC.

DNA of the CDR3: TGTGCCAGCAGTCTCAGCGGGAGTAGGGCAGATACGCAGTATTTT. As protein: CASSLSGSRADTQYF. This chain uses TRBV6-4 with TRBJ2-3, with 8 bases that match TRBD2. Germline-derived CDR1 and CDR2 are MRHNA and SNTAGT. V lost 5 bases, J lost 4 bases, and 8 bases stayed unmatched. The CDR3 spans 15 residues.

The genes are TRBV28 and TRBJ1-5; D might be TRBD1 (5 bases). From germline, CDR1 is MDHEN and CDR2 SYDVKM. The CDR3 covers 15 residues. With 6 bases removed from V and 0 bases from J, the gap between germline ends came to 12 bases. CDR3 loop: CASRYDSNSNQPQHF. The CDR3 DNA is TGTGCCAGCAGATACGACAGCAATAGCAATCAGCCCCAGCATTTT.

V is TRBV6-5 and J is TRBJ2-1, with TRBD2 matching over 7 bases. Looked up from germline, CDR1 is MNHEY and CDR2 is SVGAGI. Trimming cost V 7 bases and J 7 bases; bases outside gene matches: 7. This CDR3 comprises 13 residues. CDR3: CASTREVNNEQFF. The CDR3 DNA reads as TGTGCCAGCACCCGGGAGGTCAATAATGAGCAGTTCTTC.